In its sample, the clone carrying this T cell receptor beta chain was seen many times. Antigen: not known. The record originates from a study of CD8 T cells in ankylosing spondylitis. Study findings and constraints: In ankylosing spondylitis blood, a motif of eight highly homologous TCR beta variants appeared characteristic.

TCRdb independently ran MiXCR on the 5' RACE reads; one entry per CDR3 protein. The data show under 150,000 distinct CDR3 sequences, roughly 10% seen once. The CDR3 length is 13 residues. The V end lost 5 bases, the J end lost 7 bases, and 12 bases lay between the germline ends. CDR1 and CDR2 from the germline V gene are SSHAT and FNYEAQ (reference sequence). The V gene is TRBV7-7, the J gene TRBJ1-5, with D unclear. Sequenced: blood, either unsorted or a sorted T cell fraction (not recorded which). The TCR sequence derives from a female donor with ankylosing spondylitis or in good health (not recorded which). The CDR3 spells CASSPAAGQPQHF. For the CDR3, the DNA is TGTGCCAGCAGCCCCGCCGCCGGCCAGCCCCAGCATTTT.